The 2 T cell receptor beta chains below were found in one sample sequenced in a study of regulatory T cells in long-lasting Graves disease. According to the study, TCR beta libraries were built with iRepertoire HTBI primers and CDR3-region Arm-PCR. Using its own MiXCR run on the multiplex PCR reads, TCRdb lists one record per CDR3 protein. The sample lists 450,000 to 600,000 distinct CDR3 sequences; about 17% were seen once. Specified time point: newly diagnosed GD, antithyroid drugs for less than 3 months. The TCR library used RNA extracted from PBMCs. The same sample was also studied in work on T cells in Graves' hyperthyroidism and ophthalmopathy.

The sample was peripheral blood mononuclear cells (PBMCs), taken at new diagnosis, from a patient treated with antithyroid drugs. These receptors all come from a middle-aged man with Graves disease.

This clonotype appeared many times. The chain recombines TRBV20-1 with TRBJ2-7; unclear D gene. Trimming cost V 0 bases and J 6 bases, with 12 bases left between them. CDR3 length: 13 residues. Germline values: CDR1 DFQATT, CDR2 SNEGSKA (reference sequence). CDR3 nucleotide sequence: TGCAGTGCTAGAGACAGGCTAATCGGCGAGCAGTACTTC. Amino acid sequence: CSARDRLIGEQYF.

The CDR3 DNA follows: TGCAGCGTTGGTGGCAGCTCTAGCACAGATACGCAGTATTTT. Its protein is CSVGGSSSTDTQYF. The gene calls are TRBV29-1 and TRBJ2-3; D is ambiguous. CDR1 and CDR2 (germline): SQVTM, ANQGSEA. The CDR3 is 14 amino acids. V was shortened by 4 bases and J by 0 bases, with 11 bases between the two germline ends.